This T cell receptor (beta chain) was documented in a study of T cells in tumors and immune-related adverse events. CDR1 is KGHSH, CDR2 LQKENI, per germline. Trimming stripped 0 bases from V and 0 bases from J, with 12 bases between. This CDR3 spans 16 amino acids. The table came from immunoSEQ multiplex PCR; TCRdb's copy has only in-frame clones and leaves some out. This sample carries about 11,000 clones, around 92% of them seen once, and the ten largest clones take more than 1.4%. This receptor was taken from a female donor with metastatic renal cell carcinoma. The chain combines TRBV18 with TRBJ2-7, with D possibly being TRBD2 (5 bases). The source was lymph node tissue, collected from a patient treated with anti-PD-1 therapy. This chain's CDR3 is CASSPPRGDSSYEQYF. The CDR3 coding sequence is TGTGCCAGCTCACCACCCCGGGGTGATAGCTCCTACGAGCAGTACTTC.